The sequence of this T cell receptor (beta chain) was determined in a study of T cell repertoires in cytomegalovirus infection. Study outcomes and limitations: Accumulated public TCR beta family frequency recognized individuals carrying CMV together with the relevant HLA.

Turning to this clonotype: Its antigen is undetermined.

The CDR3 totals 18 residues. The ends were cut back, 0 bases at V and 0 bases at J, with 16 bases in the middle. Germline CDR1 and CDR2: SGHRS and YFSETQ. TCRdb re-called the reads through MiXCR, storing one row per CDR3 protein. The sample consists of 97,000 or so distinct CDR3 sequences, 16% of them appearing once. The sequence was obtained from a human donor in good health (CMV status not recorded). Some clones in this sample may be carry-over from other donors' samples. The gene calls are TRBV5-1 and TRBJ1-3; unclear D gene. Sequenced sample: PBMCs. The CDR3 DNA sequence: TGCGCCAGCAGCTTGGAACTCATTGACCCCACCTCTGGAAACACCATATATTTT. It is translated as CASSLELIDPTSGNTIYF. The full variable domain, completed using reference TRBV5-1 and TRBJ1-3, is KAGVTQTPRYLIKTRGQQVTLSCSPISGHRSVSWYQQTPGQGLQFLFEYFSETQRNKGNFPGRFSGRQFSNSRSEMNVSTLELGDSALYLCASSLELIDPTSGNTIYFGEGSWLTVV.